Listed here are 27 T cell receptor beta chains from one sample, sequenced in a study of blood T cell repertoires in COVID-19. TCRdb's copy holds only in-frame clones and misses some; the assay was immunoSEQ multiplex PCR. The profile shows 200,000 or so clones, 60% to 80% of them singletons. Sequencing used peripheral blood. The receptors shown here come from a man aged 55 to 69 with active or convalescent COVID-19.

This chain's CDR3 is CASSNPAVGGPSSYNEQFF. The CDR3 bases are TGTGCCAGCAGCAACCCGGCCGTCGGCGGCCCTAGCTCCTACAATGAGCAGTTCTTC. The rearrangement uses TRBV21-1 and TRBJ2-1; the D call TRBD2 from the table was never checked on the DNA. TRBV21-1 is described as a pseudogene. The CDR3 covers 19 residues.

This clone was detected a few times. This chain connects TRBV7-6 to TRBJ2-2; 9 bases line up with TRBD2. Germline CDR1 SGHVS, CDR2 FNYEAQ. The V gene end was trimmed by 4 bases and the J gene end by 6 bases; junction bases not matched to a gene: 9. The CDR3 runs to 16 residues. As DNA, the CDR3 is TGTGCCAGCAGCTCTATAGCGGGAGAGGGGGCCGGGGAGCTGTTTTTT. Translating gives CASSSIAGEGAGELFF.

The rearrangement links TRBV6-5 to TRBJ2-2; no clear D. Germline V gene lookup returns CDR1 MNHEY and CDR2 SVGAGI. The CDR3 has 13 residues. V lost 5 bases and J lost 3, with 7 bases in between. The CDR3 protein is CASSLRYTGELFF. The CDR3 DNA is TGTGCCAGCAGTCTACGATACACCGGGGAGCTGTTTTTT.

The rearrangement joins TRBV7-2 to TRBJ2-5, with D possibly being TRBD1 (5 bases). CDR1 is SGHTA, CDR2 FQGNSA, per germline. Trimming cost V 5 bases and J 4 bases, with 11 bases left between them. This CDR3 is 13 amino acids long. CDR3 in amino acids: CASSILRAETQYF. The CDR3 region has the DNA TGTGCCAGCAGCATCCTCAGGGCAGAGACCCAGTACTTC.

This chain joins TRBV5-4 and TRBJ1-3; D unclear. The length of the CDR3 is 14 residues. CDR1 is SGHNT, CDR2 YYREEE, per germline (reference sequence). Trimming left V 4 bases short and J 4 bases short, with 12 bases between. In DNA, the CDR3 is TGTGCCAGCAGCGTCGGCGGGCCAGGAAACACCATATATTTT. This codes for CASSVGGPGNTIYF. The full variable domain, its missing parts supplied by reference TRBV5-4 and TRBJ1-3, is ETGVTQSPTHLIKTRGQQVTLRCSSQSGHNTVSWYQQALGQGPQFIFQYYREEENGRGNFPPRFSGLQFPNYSSELNVNALELDDSALYLCASSVGGPGNTIYFGEGSWLTVV.

The chain uses TRBV7-2 and TRBJ2-2; 7 bases fit TRBD1. The germline CDR1 and CDR2 sequences are SGHTA and FQGNSA. The CDR3 has 14 amino acids. J gave up 4 bases and V 5 bases, and 4 bases lay outside the gene matches. The CDR3 DNA sequence: TGTGCCAGCAGCCTAGGACAGGCCACCGGGGAGCTGTTTTTT. Translating gives CASSLGQATGELFF.

The rearrangement uses TRBV19 and TRBJ1-1; D possibly corresponds to TRBD1 (6 bases). V was pared by 3 bases and J by 4 bases, with 12 bases between. The V gene's germline CDR1 is LNHDA and CDR2 SQIVND (reference sequence). The CDR3 length is 14 residues. DNA of the CDR3: TGTGCCAGTAGTATGAGGGGGAAGGGCACTGAAGCTTTCTTT. This gives the protein CASSMRGKGTEAFF.

This clone was counted once. The V and J genes are TRBV9 and TRBJ2-7; TRBD2 agrees at 7 bases. CDR3 size: 16 residues. Trimming at V came to 4 bases and at J to 0 bases, leaving 10 bases not matched to a gene. Germline CDR1 reads SGDLS; CDR2 reads YYNGEE. The CDR3 DNA reads as TGTGCCAGCAGCCCGAGGGTAAGCGGGGCCTCCTACGAGCAGTACTTC. Its translation: CASSPRVSGASYEQYF.

The V call is TRBV5-4, the J call TRBJ1-1, with D possibly matching TRBD1 (5 bases). The CDR3 sequence is 13 residues long. CDR1 is SGHNT and CDR2 is YYREEE in the germline V gene (reference sequence). V lost 0 bases and J lost 5, with 8 bases in between. This CDR3 reads CASSLGSGTEAFF. CDR3 nucleotide sequence: TGTGCCAGCAGCTTGGGGTCAGGGACTGAAGCTTTCTTT.

This chain joins TRBV20-1 and TRBJ1-3; a possible D gene is TRBD1 (6 bases). The CDR3 length is 15 residues. V gave up 3 bases and J gave up 3 bases, with 15 bases separating them. In germline, CDR1 is DFQATT, CDR2 SNEGSKA (reference sequence). CDR3 coding DNA: TGCAGTGCTAGTACAGGGTTCCGAGGTGGAAACACCATATATTTT. Translating it yields CSASTGFRGGNTIYF.

This clone showed up just a few times. The rearrangement links TRBV9 to TRBJ2-7; 7 nucleotides agree with TRBD2. J lost 5 bases, V lost 4 bases, and 9 bases had no gene match. The CDR3 totals 14 residues. The germline CDR1 and CDR2 sequences are SGDLS and YYNGEE. The CDR3 DNA reads TGTGCCAGCAGCCCCCGAGGACTAGTCAACGAGCAGTACTTC. Translated: CASSPRGLVNEQYF.

The chain uses TRBV6-5 and TRBJ1-1, with D tentatively TRBD1 (5 bases). The CDR3 contains 15 residues. Germline V CDR1 and CDR2: MNHEY, SVGAGI. V lost 6 bases and J 3 bases, leaving 17 bases between the germline ends. CDR3 loop: CASRPPQGRHTEAFF. Here the CDR3 DNA reads TGTGCCAGCAGACCTCCGCAGGGAAGGCACACTGAAGCTTTCTTT.

J is TRBJ2-7 and V is TRBV12-3 or TRBV12-4; D possibly corresponds to TRBD2 (5 bases). The CDR3 consists of 12 residues. V gave up 5 bases and J gave up 7 bases, with 12 bases separating them. The CDR3, as DNA: TGTGCCAGCAGTGGGCCCTCGGGGGAGCAGTACTTC. Its translation is CASSGPSGEQYF.

This clone was recorded once. V and J are TRBV6-5 and TRBJ2-7, with D maybe TRBD1 (6 bases). The CDR3 is 13 amino acids. Trimming left V 10 bases short and J 0 bases short, with 13 bases between. Germline V gene data show CDR1 as MNHEY and CDR2 as SVGAGI. The CDR3 region has the DNA TGTGCCATCGGACAGATTAGCTCCTACGAGCAGTACTTC. Translating it yields CAIGQISSYEQYF.

In regard to this clone: Other DNA sequences of this sample code for an identical CDR3. The chain employs TRBV14 and TRBJ1-1, with D tentatively TRBD1 (6 bases). From germline, CDR1 is SGHDN and CDR2 FVKESK. V lost 1 base, J lost 2 bases, and 8 bases lay in between. There are 14 residues in the CDR3. The CDR3 loop reads CASSQARGNTEAFF. The CDR3, as DNA: TGTGCCAGCAGCCAAGCCAGGGGTAACACTGAAGCTTTCTTT.

The chain employs TRBV19 and TRBJ2-7; 7 bases match TRBD1. The trim removed 5 bases at V and 5 bases at J, leaving 9 bases unmatched. Germline V gene lookup returns CDR1 LNHDA and CDR2 SQIVND (reference sequence). The CDR3 contains 14 residues. The CDR3 nucleotides are TGTGCCAGTAGTCTCCGGGACAGCGCCGACGAGCAGTACTTC. It translates to CASSLRDSADEQYF.

This clone has a single count. The gene calls are TRBV29-1 and TRBJ2-5; TRBD1 matches at 10 bases. This CDR3 contains 15 residues. CDR1 and CDR2 (germline): SQVTM, ANQGSEA. Losses at the gene ends were 6 bases for V and 3 bases for J; bases not matched to a gene: 10. The CDR3 spells CSVPGQGSGEETQYF. The DNA for the CDR3 is TGCAGCGTACCGGGACAGGGGTCAGGGGAAGAGACCCAGTACTTC.

The V and J genes are TRBV19 and TRBJ1-2; D uncertain. Germline V gene lookup returns CDR1 LNHDA and CDR2 SQIVND (reference sequence). V was clipped by 7 bases and J by 10 bases, with 16 bases between them. CDR3 size: 12 residues. The CDR3 spells CASTLGVQDYTF. The CDR3 DNA follows: TGTGCCAGTACCCTCGGGGTCCAGGACTACACCTTC.

This clone has more than one count but fewer than ten. The chain carries TRBV5-1 and TRBJ2-7; D perhaps matches TRBD1 (7 bases). Trimming took off 4 bases at V and 4 bases at J, with 15 bases between the two ends. Germline values: CDR1 SGHRS, CDR2 YFSETQ. This CDR3 has 14 amino acids. DNA for the CDR3: TGCGCCAGCAGCATCGCGGGACAGAAGTACGAGCAGTACTTC. It yields the protein CASSIAGQKYEQYF.

This rearrangement joins TRBV28 to TRBJ1-2; possibly TRBD1 for D (5 bases). Trimming stripped 8 bases from V and 4 bases from J, with 14 bases between. The CDR3 is made up of 13 amino acids. Germline CDR1 MDHEN, CDR2 SYDVKM. The CDR3 DNA follows: TGTGCCAGCGCCTTCGGGGGTTCCTATGGCTACACCTTC. Protein sequence: CASAFGGSYGYTF.

The chain employs TRBV28 and TRBJ2-5; 8 nucleotides match TRBD1. Looked up from germline, CDR1 is MDHEN and CDR2 is SYDVKM. This CDR3 is 13 amino acids long. Losses at the gene ends were 6 bases for V and 5 bases for J; bases not matched to a gene: 5. CDR3 in amino acids: CASSQTGAETQYF. The CDR3 bases are TGTGCCAGCAGCCAGACAGGGGCCGAGACCCAGTACTTC.

This chain uses TRBV5-4 with TRBJ1-5; 7 nucleotides align to TRBD1. Unmatched junction bases numbered 2, after V lost 2 bases and J lost 0 bases. Germline V lookup: CDR1 SGHNT, CDR2 YYREEE (reference sequence). This CDR3 is built from 15 residues. The CDR3 region is CASSFTGDSNQPQHF. The CDR3 DNA reads TGTGCCAGCAGCTTTACAGGGGATAGCAATCAGCCCCAGCATTTT. The full variable domain, rest sourced from reference TRBV5-4 and TRBJ1-5, is ETGVTQSPTHLIKTRGQQVTLRCSSQSGHNTVSWYQQALGQGPQFIFQYYREEENGRGNFPPRFSGLQFPNYSSELNVNALELDDSALYLCASSFTGDSNQPQHFGDGTRLSIL.

The chain couples TRBV3-1 (or the pseudogene TRBV3-2) to TRBJ1-2; 7 bases agree with TRBD1. CDR3 size: 14 residues. V lost 3 bases, J lost 7 bases, and 8 bases stayed unmatched. Germline V gene lookup returns CDR1 LGHDT and CDR2 YNNKEL (reference sequence). The CDR3 sequence: CASSHLDRDGGYTF. Written as DNA, the CDR3 is TGTGCCAGCAGCCACCTCGACAGGGATGGTGGCTACACCTTC.

V usage is TRBV5-1 and J usage is TRBJ2-2; 11 nucleotides line up with TRBD2. Per the germline V gene, CDR1 is SGHRS and CDR2 is YFSETQ. Unmatched junction bases numbered 3, after V lost 0 bases and J lost 5 bases. The CDR3 length is 16 residues. The CDR3 bases are TGCGCCAGCAGCTTGGAAGCTAGCGGGAGGACCGGGGAGCTGTTTTTT. It translates to CASSLEASGRTGELFF.

The J gene is TRBJ2-5, the V gene TRBV11-2, with TRBD2 as a possible D gene (6 bases). This CDR3 contains 12 residues. The V end lost 6 bases, the J end lost 2 bases, and 7 bases lay between the germline ends. Per germline, CDR1 SGHAT and CDR2 FQNNGV. The CDR3 reads CASSGGQETQYF. The CDR3 DNA follows: TGTGCCAGCAGTGGGGGGCAAGAGACCCAGTACTTC.

V and J are TRBV4-1 and TRBJ2-3, with 7 positions matching TRBD2. This CDR3 is 18 amino acids long. CDR1 and CDR2 (germline): MGHRA, YSYEKL. The V gene end was trimmed by 0 bases and the J gene end by 0 bases; junction bases not matched to a gene: 9. The CDR3 here is CASSQDRRLAASTDTQYF. Here the CDR3 DNA reads TGCGCCAGCAGCCAAGATCGGCGCCTAGCGGCTAGCACAGATACGCAGTATTTT.

The chain couples TRBV15 to TRBJ2-5; D gene uncertain. The CDR3 runs to 13 residues. V shed 0 bases and J shed 11 bases, with 13 bases lying between them. Germline values: CDR1 LNHNV, CDR2 YYDKDF (reference sequence). This CDR3 reads CATSRERRQAQYF. As DNA, the CDR3 is TGTGCCACCAGCAGAGAGCGTCGTCAAGCTCAGTACTTC.